This TCR beta chain was found in a study of blood T cell repertoires in COVID-19. Study summary: Specimens from acute and convalescent COVID-19 originated in the United States, Italy and Spain. PBMCs, B-cell-depleted T cells, or T cells were the source of the cDNA or gDNA that made up the material.

Assay used: immunoSEQ multiplex PCR; TCRdb lists only in-frame clones, some missing. This table holds around 200,000 clones, 70% to 90% found once. The CDR3 totals 17 residues. Trimming stripped 1 base from V and 0 bases from J, with 13 bases between. CDR1 GTSNPN and CDR2 SVGIG come from the germline V gene (reference sequence). V is TRBV30 and J is TRBJ1-6; unclear D gene. This clonotype originated in a man aged 35-49 years with active or convalescent COVID-19. Sequenced material: peripheral blood. The DNA for the CDR3 is TGTGCCTGGAGTGGGGCTTCAGAAAGCTCCTATAATTCACCCCTCCACTTT. Protein: CAWSGASESSYNSPLHF.